These T cell receptor beta chains were read from a single sample in a study of T cells in Graves' hyperthyroidism and ophthalmopathy. MiXCR, applied by TCRdb to the multiplex PCR reads, yields one record per CDR3 protein. The sample lists about 720,000 distinct CDR3 sequences; 18% were seen once. Sequenced sample: blood. The receptors derive from a woman between 50 and 59 years old with Graves' hyperthyroidism that later progressed to Graves' ophthalmopathy. Each CDR3 is given with its conserved first and last residue. Fields, in order: V gene, J gene, CDR3 protein.

TRBV5-1	TRBJ2-2	CASSFGTTYTGELFF
TRBV24-1	TRBJ2-7	CATSPRSSYEQYF
TRBV4-1	TRBJ2-7	CASSQARGYEQYF
TRBV5-1	TRBJ1-2	CASSDQGGYGYTF
TRBV20-1	TRBJ2-7	CSARPPGTGNEQYF
TRBV19	TRBJ1-3	CASQAQQAGNTIYF
TRBV7-8	TRBJ2-5	CASSFASGGVQETQYF
TRBV12-3/TRBV12-4	TRBJ2-3	CASRVAGGRRDTQYF
TRBV6-2/TRBV6-3	TRBJ1-3	CASSPGGDPGNTIYF
TRBV20-1	TRBJ1-1	CSARDSTGSGTFF
TRBV7-9	TRBJ2-2	CASSFSLDSTGELFF
TRBV5-1	TRBJ2-7	CASSHGTGGITYEQYF
TRBV20-1	TRBJ2-1	CSARDGSGVYNEQFF
TRBV7-2	TRBJ2-1	CASSLAGHGYNEQFF
TRBV3-1	TRBJ1-5	CASSQGMGNQPQHF
TRBV6-2/TRBV6-3	TRBJ2-1	CASSYGSMGTINEQFF
TRBV20-1	TRBJ1-1	CSASAIRTGRDTEAFF
TRBV5-1	TRBJ2-7	CASSLGWGDEQYF
TRBV7-2	TRBJ2-1	CASSPRGIFDEQFF
TRBV27	TRBJ1-1	CASSLRGGSPEAFF
TRBV6-6	TRBJ1-5	CASSYRQGSSNQPQHF
TRBV6-5	TRBJ2-5	CASSYSADSQETQYF
TRBV3-1	TRBJ2-3	CASSQTSGADTQYF
TRBV12-3/TRBV12-4	TRBJ1-2	CASRLDGYGYTF
TRBV7-3	TRBJ2-5	CASSRVGGSQETQYF
TRBV5-5	TRBJ2-3	CASSLFLAGGPVDTQYF
TRBV5-1	TRBJ1-1	CASTMEGVTEAFF
TRBV11-2	TRBJ2-7	CASSSTPGQGSYEQYF
TRBV7-2	TRBJ1-5	CASSAGQGPNQPQHF
TRBV5-1	TRBJ1-2	CASSLQGEKDYGYTF
TRBV5-1	TRBJ2-1	CASSLVVSGGEQFF
TRBV6-1	TRBJ2-5	CASNPQGAQTQYF
TRBV20-1	TRBJ2-7	CSAREGAMTQQYF
TRBV7-3	TRBJ2-6	CASSRGGTGGSGANVLTF
TRBV30	TRBJ2-3	CAWRAGGYTDTQYF
TRBV6-1	TRBJ2-2	CAIQATNTGELFF
TRBV4-2	TRBJ1-4	CASSRRWAGKGEKLFF
TRBV7-6	TRBJ2-1	CASSLASRHEQFF
TRBV5-1	TRBJ1-1	CASTLGSLNTEAFF